This T cell receptor beta chain emerged from a study of CD4 T cells in relation to SARS-CoV-2 and coronaviruses. Across the study: ViraFEST: approximately 10-day antigen culture of PBMCs, then TCR beta CDR3 sequencing. Study-wide points: No donor gave both pre-pandemic and post-infection samples.

CD4+ T cells from unexposed donors were obtained before the COVID-19 pandemic (2011-2018). Isolation of CD4+ T cells took place after nine to ten days in culture. Cells permitting, SARS-CoV-2 S/N and four cold-coronavirus spikes were tested on unexposed-donor CD4+ T cells. Produced via immunoSEQ multiplex PCR; TCRdb's table is partial and in-frame only. The data show approximately 26,000 clones, around 67% seen once. V was pared by 2 bases and J by 2 bases, with 6 bases between. Germline V gene data show CDR1 as MNHEY and CDR2 as SVGEGT. The CDR3 totals 14 residues. This clone was observed a few times. Antigen specificity is unknown.

The sequencing sample was made of CD4+ T cells from PBMCs, cultured in vitro. This chain joins TRBV6-2 or TRBV6-3 and TRBJ2-2; no firm D call. This sequence originates from a human donor in good health. CDR3 DNA sequence: TGTGCCAGCAGTTACAACGGAAACACCGGGGAGCTGTTTTTT. It is translated as CASSYNGNTGELFF.